A single sample gave rise to the 6 T cell receptor beta chains below, sequenced in a study of T cells in Graves' hyperthyroidism and ophthalmopathy. Template material for amplifying TCR beta CDR3 regions consisted of RNA transcripts. The HTBI primer set was used in a first-round RT-PCR of the TCR CDR3. From the multiplex PCR reads, TCRdb called clonotypes with MiXCR, one entry per CDR3 protein. The table lists around 600,000 distinct CDR3 sequences, approximately 15% of them singletons. Material for sequencing was blood. The source is a woman under 30 with Graves' ophthalmopathy.

This clonotype was found a few times. V gene TRBV29-1 combines with J gene TRBJ2-5, with a weak D call TRBD2 (7 bases). The V gene lost 7 bases and the J gene lost 2 bases, with 23 bases spanning the gap. The CDR3 length is 16 residues. Germline V gene sequence: CDR1 SQVTM, CDR2 ANQGSEA. Here the CDR3 reads CSGGAPGGHLQETQYF. The CDR3 DNA sequence: TGCAGCGGAGGGGCCCCGGGGGGACATTTACAAGAGACCCAGTACTTC.

The chain links TRBV27 to TRBJ1-6; TRBD1 is a possible D gene (6 bases). The length of the CDR3 is 14 residues. Germline V CDR1 and CDR2: MNHEY, SMNVEV (reference sequence). Trimming stripped 2 bases from V and 6 bases from J, with 8 bases between. The CDR3 loop reads CASSLDRINSPLHF. Written as DNA, the CDR3 is TGTGCCAGCAGTTTAGACAGGATTAATTCACCCCTCCACTTT.

This chain connects TRBV24-1 to TRBJ2-3; D perhaps matches TRBD2 (5 bases). The CDR3 is made up of 14 amino acids. The germline V gene has CDR1 KGHDR and CDR2 SFDVKD. Between the trimmed V and J ends, which lost 6 bases and 5 bases, there was a span of 14 bases. The CDR3 reads CATSRGSWGDTQYF. DNA for the CDR3: TGTGCCACCAGTCGAGGGAGCTGGGGAGATACGCAGTATTTT.

A note on this clonotype: A much larger clone differs by one base, so this may be a read error. The rearrangement links TRBV7-9 to TRBJ2-7; TRBD1 matches at 9 bases. The CDR3 spans 13 residues. J gave up 7 bases and V 9 bases, and 10 bases lay outside the gene matches. Germline V gene data show CDR1 as SEHNR and CDR2 as FQNEAQ (reference sequence). DNA of the CDR3: TGTGCCAGGTCCGGACAGGGGATCAATGAGCAGTACTTC. Translation: CARSGQGINEQYF.

This clonotype was observed a few times. The rearrangement uses TRBV16 and TRBJ2-6, with a weak D call TRBD2 (5 bases). Trimming cost V 3 bases and J 2 bases, with 8 bases left between them. CDR1 is KGHSY and CDR2 is FQNENV in the germline V gene. The CDR3 extends over 15 amino acids. The CDR3: CASSQPGTGANVLTF. For the CDR3, the DNA is TGTGCCAGCAGCCAGCCGGGAACTGGGGCCAACGTCCTGACTTTC.

This clonotype was seen a few times. A much larger clone differs by one base, so this may be a read error. This chain joins TRBV12-3 or TRBV12-4 and TRBJ2-7; a possible D gene is TRBD2 (6 bases). V was cut by 8 bases and J by 3 bases, with 14 bases left in between. There are 13 residues in the CDR3. The CDR3 DNA reads as TGTGCCAGCGGTACGGGAGTGAACTACGAGCAGTACTTC. It specifies CASGTGVNYEQYF.